The 12 T cell receptor beta chains below were found in one sample sequenced in a study of blood T cell repertoires in COVID-19. TCRdb keeps only in-frame clones here, not all; method: immunoSEQ multiplex PCR. The data contain 300,000 to 450,000 clones, roughly 86% of them singletons. Sample: peripheral blood. The receptors stem from a human donor in a cohort sampled during active COVID-19.

In its sample, this clone was seen once. The chain combines TRBV27 with TRBJ2-5; D might be TRBD2 (6 bases). Trimming stripped 5 bases from V and 4 bases from J, with 11 bases between. Germline V gene lookup returns CDR1 MNHEY and CDR2 SMNVEV (reference sequence). The CDR3 runs to 13 residues. The CDR3 DNA is TGTGCCAGCAGTGACGCGGGGAGAGAGACCCAGTACTTC. Residues: CASSDAGRETQYF.

A single count supports this clone. The DNA for the CDR3 is TGTGCCTGGAGTCAAGAAACAGGGGGCAATGAGCAGTTCTTC. Translation gives CAWSQETGGNEQFF. The chain links TRBV30 to TRBJ2-1; 8 bases are shared with TRBD1. This CDR3 has 14 amino acids. The J segment lost 6 bases and the V segment lost 2 bases, leaving 6 bases of the junction unmatched. Germline V gene lookup returns CDR1 GTSNPN and CDR2 SVGIG (reference sequence).

The J gene is TRBJ1-2, the V gene TRBV6-5; D gene ambiguous. The germline V gene encodes CDR1 MNHEY and CDR2 SVGAGI. This CDR3 comprises 13 residues. The V gene lost 7 bases and the J gene lost 4 bases, with 13 bases spanning the gap. This chain's CDR3 is CASNPASSYGYTF. DNA of the CDR3: TGTGCCAGCAACCCCGCCAGTTCCTATGGCTACACCTTC.

This chain links TRBV28 with TRBJ2-7, with D possibly TRBD1 on 5 matching bases. The CDR3 runs 14 residues. Germline assignment: CDR1 MDHEN and CDR2 SYDVKM. V lost 7 bases to trimming and J lost 1 base, with 14 bases between them. The CDR3, as DNA: TGTGCCAGCAATCCCCTAGGGGTTTCCTACGAGCAGTACTTC. Translated, it gives CASNPLGVSYEQYF. The variable domain in full, with the rest retrieved from reference TRBV28 and TRBJ2-7, is DVKVTQSSRYLVKRTGEKVFLECVQDMDHENMFWYRQDPGLGLRLIYFSYDVKMKEKGDIPEGYSVSREKKERFSLILESASTNQTSMYLCASNPLGVSYEQYFGPGTRLTVT.

The chain combines TRBV7-2 with TRBJ2-3; 8 nucleotides match TRBD2. CDR3 length equals 16 residues. Germline V gene lookup returns CDR1 SGHTA and CDR2 FQGNSA. V was pared by 5 bases and J by 1 base, with 8 bases of the junction left unmatched. Written as DNA, the CDR3 is TGTGCCAGCAGCCCCATTGGGCGGGGGGGCACAGATACGCAGTATTTT. Its protein product is CASSPIGRGGTDTQYF.

The rearrangement uses TRBV4-1 and TRBJ2-2; unclear D gene. This CDR3 comprises 13 residues. Trimming took off 4 bases at V and 7 bases at J, with 10 bases between the two ends. Looked up from germline, CDR1 is MGHRA and CDR2 is YSYEKL. Written as DNA, the CDR3 is TGCGCCAGCAGCCCCTCCTCCGGCGGGGAGCTGTTTTTT. Its translation is CASSPSSGGELFF.

Only a few counts were recorded for this clone. The chain recombines TRBV2 with TRBJ1-1; D possibly corresponds to TRBD1 (5 bases). The V gene lost 0 bases and the J gene lost 11 bases, with 16 bases spanning the gap. The CDR3 spans 14 residues. Germline CDR1 SNHLY, CDR2 FYNNEI. The CDR3 DNA follows: TGTGCCAGCAGTGAAGCTGCAGGGAAAAGGCGCGCTTTCTTT. It codes for CASSEAAGKRRAFF.

This chain joins TRBV5-4 and TRBJ2-7; tentatively, D is TRBD1 (6 bases). Germline values: CDR1 SGHNT, CDR2 YYREEE (reference sequence). V was shortened by 0 bases and J by 4 bases, with 14 bases between the two germline ends. The CDR3 loop spans 15 amino acids. The CDR3 sequence is CASSLGVGTLYEQYF. The CDR3 DNA follows: TGTGCCAGCAGCTTGGGAGTCGGGACACTATACGAGCAGTACTTC.

This clone was observed a single time. The chain is built from TRBV7-8 and TRBJ2-7; D perhaps matches TRBD2 (6 bases). The CDR3 totals 13 residues. Germline V gene lookup returns CDR1 SGHVS and CDR2 FQNEAQ. The germline V and J ends were trimmed by 2 bases and 6 bases, with 11 bases remaining between them. The CDR3 loop is CASSLKTRSEQYF. The CDR3 DNA reads as TGTGCCAGCAGCTTAAAGACTAGGAGCGAGCAGTACTTC.

As DNA, the CDR3 is TGCGCCAGCAGCCTGCTAACAGGCACAGATACGCAGTATTTT. This sequence encodes CASSLLTGTDTQYF. The V gene is TRBV4-1, the J gene TRBJ2-3; no clear D gene. Per the germline V gene, CDR1 is MGHRA and CDR2 is YSYEKL. Trimming shortened V by 4 bases and J by 1 base, and 9 bases separated the two germline ends. CDR3 length equals 14 residues.

The chain is built from TRBV5-6 and TRBJ1-2; D call uncertain. The CDR3 sequence is 16 residues long. Trimming removed 3 bases from V and 1 base from J, with 16 bases in between. The germline gives CDR1 SGHDT, CDR2 YYEEEE. Here the CDR3 DNA reads TGTGCCAGCAGCTCCCTCAGCGGGGAAGGTAACTATGGCTACACCTTC. This codes for CASSSLSGEGNYGYTF.

The chain joins TRBV6-5 to TRBJ2-1; a weak D match, TRBD1 (6 bases). CDR1 and CDR2 from the germline V gene are MNHEY and SVGAGI. Trimming stripped 0 bases from V and 7 bases from J, with 10 bases between. CDR3 length: 14 amino acids. The CDR3 bases are TGTGCCAGCAGTTACTCGGGACAAGCGAATGAGCAGTTCTTC. The encoded protein is CASSYSGQANEQFF.